This is a list of T cell receptor beta chains from one sample in a study of identical twins. TCRdb passed the 5' RACE reads through MiXCR, listing each CDR3 protein once. The sample includes approximately 670,000 distinct CDR3 sequences, roughly 6% of them seen just once. What was sequenced was naive T cells sorted from blood. These receptors all stem from a man younger than 30 in good health. The CDR3 runs from the conserved cysteine through the conserved F or W. The D gene is left open where the match is weak. Rows may omit the clone size; those that give it use once, few, many or a size class.

>TRBJ2-5|TRBV29-1|many|TRBD1
TGCAGCGTAGGACAGGGGATAGCAACAGAGACCCAGTACTTC
CSVGQGIATETQYF
>TRBJ2-1|TRBV5-6|many|TRBD2
TGTGCCAGCAGCTTGGATCCCGCGGGAGGGCCGGGTGAGCAGTTCTTC
CASSLDPAGGPGEQFF
>TRBJ2-2|TRBV5-1|-|-
TGCGCCAGCAGCTACTGGGGGAGCGACAGAGGAATCACCGGGGAGCTGTTTTTT
CASSYWGSDRGITGELFF
>TRBJ2-3|TRBV14|-|TRBD1
TGTGCCAGCAGCACCCGGGACAGTCGTACAGATACGCAGTATTTT
CASSTRDSRTDTQYF
>TRBJ2-5|TRBV20-1|-|-
TGCAGTGCTAGGGACAGCAAAGAGACCCAGTACTTC
CSARDSKETQYF
>TRBJ2-3|TRBV12-3/TRBV12-4|many|TRBD1
TGTGCCACCCAGGAAGGGGGCCGAACGCAGTATTTT
CATQEGGRTQYF
>TRBJ2-1|TRBV6-1|few|TRBD2
TGTGCCAGTACACTTACGGCCAGGGGACTAGGGGACAATGAGCAGTTCTTC
CASTLTARGLGDNEQFF
>TRBJ2-2|TRBV2|-|-
TGTGCCAGCCACCCCCGGGTGAGCGGGCTAAACACCGGGGAGCTGTTTTTT
CASHPRVSGLNTGELFF
>TRBJ2-6|TRBV6-2/TRBV6-3|many|-
TGTGCCAGCAGCCCGACACTTTCTGGGGCCAACGTCCTGACTTTC
CASSPTLSGANVLTF
>TRBJ2-1|TRBV2|many|TRBD1
TGTGCCAGCAGTGAACAGGGGGCGGGTAATGAGCAGTTCTTC
CASSEQGAGNEQFF
>TRBJ1-1|TRBV27|many|TRBD1
TGTGCCAGCAGCCTCCGGGACAGGGGGAACACTGAAGCTTTCTTT
CASSLRDRGNTEAFF
>TRBJ1-4|TRBV5-1|few|-
TGCGCCAGCAGCGAAGGACACAGGGAGATGGATGAAAAACTGTTTTTT
CASSEGHREMDEKLFF
>TRBJ1-5|TRBV12-3/TRBV12-4|-|-
TGTGCCAGCAGTCGCTCCGGGTTCGCCCAGCCCCAGCATTTT
CASSRSGFAQPQHF
>TRBJ2-1|TRBV20-1|many|-
TGCGGGGGCGGGCGGGAGTACAATGAGCAGTTCTTC
CGGGREYNEQFF
>TRBJ1-1|TRBV3-1|many|TRBD1
TGTGCCAGCAGCCGACCCGTGACAGGGTTAGGGACTGAAGCTTTCTTT
CASSRPVTGLGTEAFF
>TRBJ2-1|TRBV28|many|-
TGTGCCAGCAAAGGGACCGTAGTCGGCGGGGAAAATTACAATGAGCAGTTCTTC
CASKGTVVGGENYNEQFF
>TRBJ2-3|TRBV29-1|few|-
TGCAGCGCAATAGCGGAAAAGCACACAGATACGCAGTATTTT
CSAIAEKHTDTQYF
>TRBJ2-3|TRBV5-6|many|-
TGTGCCAGCAGCTTGGCGGGCTCGTCGGATACGCAGTATTTT
CASSLAGSSDTQYF
>TRBJ2-1|TRBV7-2|-|-
TGTGCCAGCAGCTCGGTGGCAGGGAACAATGAGCAGTTCTTC
CASSSVAGNNEQFF
>TRBJ1-2|TRBV20-1|many|-
TGCAGTGCTGTAACAGAGACTAACTATGGCTACACCTTC
CSAVTETNYGYTF
>TRBJ2-7|TRBV15|few|-
TGTGCCACCAGCAGCGTTGGGTACGAGCAGTACTTC
CATSSVGYEQYF
>TRBJ2-3|TRBV10-3|many|TRBD2
TGTGCCATCAGCGACCTACTTGCGACTAGCAGCACAGATACGCAGTATTTT
CAISDLLATSSTDTQYF
>TRBJ2-7|TRBV7-2|many|-
TGTGCCAGCAGCTTAGACAGATTGAGCTCCTACGAGCAGTACTTC
CASSLDRLSSYEQYF
>TRBJ2-1|TRBV30|few|-
TGTGCCTGGAAGGCCCAAAACTCCTACAATGAGCAGTTCTTC
CAWKAQNSYNEQFF
>TRBJ2-3|TRBV15|few|TRBD1
TGTGCCACCAGCAGAGATGGGGGAACAGGGGTGGAAGATACGCAGTATTTT
CATSRDGGTGVEDTQYF
>TRBJ2-2|TRBV29-1|many|TRBD1
TGCAGCGTTGAAGTTTCCACAGGGGGCGTCACCGGGGAGCTGTTTTTT
CSVEVSTGGVTGELFF
>TRBJ1-5|TRBV6-5|-|-
TGTGCCAGCAGTTACTCCGCATGGGTAGAATATAGCAATCAGCCCCAGCATTTT
CASSYSAWVEYSNQPQHF
>TRBJ1-5|TRBV18|-|-
TGTGCCAGCTCAGGAACAGGGCGCGATCAGCCCCAGCATTTT
CASSGTGRDQPQHF
>TRBJ2-1|TRBV29-1|many|-
TGCAGCGACGCGGGACTCCTCTCGGATGAGCAGTTCTTC
CSDAGLLSDEQFF
>TRBJ2-7|TRBV7-9|many|TRBD1
TGTGCCAGCAGCTTATCTCCGGGACAGGGGAACTACGAGCAGTACTTC
CASSLSPGQGNYEQYF
>TRBJ2-2|TRBV20-1|-|-
TGCAGTGCTAGGCCAGGGCGTCCCACCGGGGAGCTGTTTTTT
CSARPGRPTGELFF
>TRBJ2-7|TRBV5-1|few|TRBD2
TGCGCCAGCAGCTTGGCCCCCGGGACTAGCGGGAGGGCCCGATACGAGCAGTACTTC
CASSLAPGTSGRARYEQYF
>TRBJ2-1|TRBV27|-|TRBD2
TGTGCCAGCAGGCCACTAGCGGGAGGGGGTTACAATGAGCAGTTCTTC
CASRPLAGGGYNEQFF
>TRBJ2-5|TRBV4-3|many|TRBD1
TGCGCCAGCGGCACAGGGGGGACCCAGTACTTC
CASGTGGTQYF
>TRBJ2-1|TRBV12-3/TRBV12-4|few|-
TGTGCCAGCAGAGACGACTCAGGCTCCTACAATGAGCAGTTCTTC
CASRDDSGSYNEQFF
>TRBJ2-5|TRBV7-9|few|-
TGTGCCAGCAGCCTTGGCCTCCAGGAGGAGACCCAGTACTTC
CASSLGLQEETQYF
>TRBJ1-1|TRBV29-1|many|-
TGCAGCGTTCGTCCACAGAACACTGAAGCTTTCTTT
CSVRPQNTEAFF
>TRBJ2-5|TRBV6-1|few|-
TGTGCCAGCAGTCGGGGGGCAATGGAGACCCAGTACTTC
CASSRGAMETQYF
>TRBJ2-7|TRBV7-2|few|-
TGTGCCAGCAGCTTAGGGCCAGCTAACTACGAGCAGTACTTC
CASSLGPANYEQYF
>TRBJ1-1|TRBV20-1|many|-
TGCAGTGCTAGAGATAAGCGAAGGAACACTGAAGCTTTCTTT
CSARDKRRNTEAFF
>TRBJ2-5|TRBV6-2/TRBV6-3|few|-
TGTGCCAGCAGTGCATTTGGGGGCCAAGAGACCCAGTACTTC
CASSAFGGQETQYF
>TRBJ2-1|TRBV20-1|-|TRBD2
TGCAGTGCTAGAGATCCTAGGGGACTAGGGAACAATGAGCAGTTCTTC
CSARDPRGLGNNEQFF
>TRBJ2-5|TRBV5-1|many|-
TGCGCCAGCAGCTTGTGGTTTCTAGAGACCCAGTACTTC
CASSLWFLETQYF
>TRBJ2-5|TRBV5-1|many|-
TGCGCCAGCAGCTTGTTCCGGGGCCAAGAGACCCAGTACTTC
CASSLFRGQETQYF
>TRBJ2-1|TRBV6-5|many|-
TGTGCCAGCAGTTCCTCCTTTCTAAGCTCCTACAATGAGCAGTTCTTC
CASSSSFLSSYNEQFF
>TRBJ2-5|TRBV7-9|few|TRBD2
TGTGCCAGCAGCCCACCGGATCCGGGAGGGCTCCAAGAGACCCAGTACTTC
CASSPPDPGGLQETQYF
>TRBJ1-5|TRBV7-9|few|-
TGTGCCAGCAGCTTAGATGCTTTTCCCCAGCATTTT
CASSLDAFPQHF
>TRBJ1-2|TRBV12-3/TRBV12-4|many|-
TGTGCCAGCAGTCTCCAAAATAGCTATGGCTACACCTTC
CASSLQNSYGYTF
>TRBJ2-3|TRBV15|-|-
TGTGCCACCAGCGGAGGGAGCACAGATACGCAGTATTTT
CATSGGSTDTQYF
>TRBJ2-6|TRBV24-1|many|-
TGTGCCACCAGTGGCATGGGTGGGGCCAACGTCCTGACTTTC
CATSGMGGANVLTF